A single sample gave rise to the 16 T cell receptor beta chains below, sequenced in a study. MiXCR, run by TCRdb on the RT-PCR reads, gives a single entry per CDR3 protein. In the table there are 650,000 to 800,000 distinct CDR3 sequences, 12% to 15% of which are singletons. The sample consisted of memory CD4+ T cells from blood. The source of these receptors is a female donor in good health, serving as a healthy control.

Only a few counts were recorded for this clonotype. The V and J genes are TRBV5-1 and TRBJ1-5, with 9 nucleotides matching TRBD1. The CDR3 is made up of 15 amino acids. V dropped 4 bases and J dropped 7; count of bases not matched to a gene: 9. Germline CDR1 is SGHRS and CDR2 is YFSETQ. In nucleotides, the CDR3 is TGCGCCAGCAGCATAGGGACAGGGACAGGCCAGCCCCAGCATTTT. This sequence encodes CASSIGTGTGQPQHF.

V usage is TRBV10-3 and J usage is TRBJ2-7, with TRBD2 matching over 8 bases. Germline V lookup: CDR1 ENHRY, CDR2 SYGVKD. The CDR3 is 14 residues long. After removal of 10 bases from V and 7 bases from J, the junction contained 15 bases not matched to a gene. CDR3 sequence reads: CASHSGVPRGEQYF. The CDR3 DNA reads as TGTGCCAGTCATAGCGGGGTCCCCCGGGGAGAGCAGTACTTC.

The rearrangement uses TRBV20-1 and TRBJ2-1; 11 bases map to TRBD2. The germline V gene encodes CDR1 DFQATT and CDR2 SNEGSKA (reference sequence). V trimming: 2 bases; J trimming: 0 bases; junction bases outside the gene matches: 18. The CDR3 spans 21 residues. The CDR3 DNA reads as TGCAGTGCTAGAACCCGTCGGACTAGCGGGTCCTTAATTAGCTCCTACAATGAGCAGTTCTTC. It translates to CSARTRRTSGSLISSYNEQFF.

The table lists this clonotype with a few counts. V is TRBV6-6 and J is TRBJ2-7; D gene unclear. The ends were cut back, 8 bases at V and 3 bases at J, with 11 bases in the middle. CDR1 and CDR2 from the germline V gene are MNHNY and SVGAGI (reference sequence). The CDR3 totals 12 residues. Here the CDR3 reads CASGPSFYEQYF. In DNA, the CDR3 is TGTGCCAGCGGCCCCAGTTTCTACGAGCAGTACTTC.

This clonotype has ten or more counts. This chain joins TRBV29-1 and TRBJ2-3; 8 bases are a match to TRBD2. This CDR3 comprises 13 residues. The trim removed 3 bases at V and 4 bases at J, leaving 3 bases unmatched. Germline-derived CDR1 and CDR2 are SQVTM and ANQGSEA. Here the CDR3 DNA reads TGCAGCGTTGAGGTGACTAGCGCAGATACGCAGTATTTT. It codes for CSVEVTSADTQYF.

The chain recombines TRBV5-1 with TRBJ2-3, with 8 bases that match TRBD1. From germline, CDR1 is SGHRS and CDR2 YFSETQ. Trimming took 4 bases from V and 4 from J; bases not matched to a gene: 8. The CDR3 is 15 residues long. The DNA of the CDR3 is TGCGCCAGCAGCATCACGACAGGGGATGCAGATACGCAGTATTTT. Its protein product is CASSITTGDADTQYF.

This clonotype has ten or more counts. This chain links TRBV5-1 with TRBJ2-5; 9 bases match TRBD2. The V gene's germline CDR1 is SGHRS and CDR2 YFSETQ. The CDR3 is 15 amino acids. V lost 4 bases, J lost 2 bases, and 6 bases stayed unmatched. The CDR3 DNA sequence: TGCGCCAGCAGCCGAGCGGGAGGAAAGCAAGAGACCCAGTACTTC. Its translation is CASSRAGGKQETQYF.

The J gene is TRBJ2-7, the V gene TRBV7-9; 7 bases align to TRBD2. CDR3 length equals 14 residues. Unmatched junction bases numbered 6, after V lost 1 base and J lost 6 bases. Germline V gene lookup returns CDR1 SEHNR and CDR2 FQNEAQ (reference sequence). CDR3 protein: CASSLGRAGVEQYF. CDR3 coding DNA: TGTGCCAGCAGCTTAGGCCGGGCGGGGGTCGAGCAGTACTTC.

This clonotype was counted many times. The V gene is TRBV10-3, the J gene TRBJ1-1; weak D call: TRBD1 (6 bases). The germline V and J ends were trimmed by 10 bases and 2 bases, with 11 bases remaining between them. The CDR3 is made up of 12 amino acids. Germline V gene lookup returns CDR1 ENHRY and CDR2 SYGVKD. The CDR3 protein is CATGQLNTEAFF. The DNA for the CDR3 is TGTGCCACGGGACAATTAAACACTGAAGCTTTCTTT.

This clonotype was seen many times. The V gene is TRBV29-1, the J gene TRBJ2-1; D might be TRBD1 (6 bases). CDR1 is SQVTM, CDR2 ANQGSEA, per germline. The CDR3 loop spans 14 amino acids. Deletions cut 8 bases from V and 9 bases from J, with 23 bases between. CDR3 in amino acids: CSLGGPAQRGEQFF. DNA for the CDR3: TGCAGCCTAGGGGGACCAGCCCAACGCGGTGAGCAGTTCTTC.

Concerning this clonotype itself: Being one base from a much bigger clone, this may be a read error. No conserved phenylalanine or tryptophan ends this CDR3, so it is likely a read error. The chain combines TRBV12-3 or TRBV12-4 with TRBJ1-2; tentative D call: TRBD1 (5 bases). There are 16 residues in the CDR3. V was cut by 6 bases and J by 3 bases, with 20 bases left in between. CDR3 residues: CASSHRPGGRDYGYTY. For the CDR3, the DNA is TGTGCCAGCAGCCACCGTCCGGGGGGGAGGGACTATGGCTACACCTAC.

The chain joins TRBV7-3 to TRBJ2-2; 12 bases are a match to TRBD2. CDR3 length equals 14 residues. Germline V gene lookup returns CDR1 SGHTA and CDR2 FQGTGA. Trimming took 7 bases from V and 6 from J; bases not matched to a gene: 3. The CDR3 region has the DNA TGTGCCAGCACCGGGACTAGCGGGTCCGGGGAGCTGTTTTTT. It codes for CASTGTSGSGELFF.

This clonotype occurred a few times. This chain uses TRBV7-9 with TRBJ1-2; the match to TRBD1 covers 9 bases. This CDR3 is 16 amino acids long. Germline assignment: CDR1 SEHNR and CDR2 FQNEAQ (reference sequence). After removal of 0 bases from V and 8 bases from J, the junction contained 10 bases not matched to a gene. CDR3 sequence (DNA): TGTGCCAGCAGCTTAGCAGGAGGGGGACAGGGTCACGGCTACACCTTC. It translates to CASSLAGGGQGHGYTF.

This clonotype appeared a few times. The chain has TRBV14 and TRBJ2-1; 7 nucleotides align to TRBD1. The V segment lost 5 bases and the J segment 3 bases; nucleotides outside the gene matches: 4. The germline V gene has CDR1 SGHDN and CDR2 FVKESK. The CDR3 is 14 residues long. The CDR3 DNA follows: TGTGCCAGCAGCAAGACAGGGTACTACAATGAGCAGTTCTTC. Residues: CASSKTGYYNEQFF.

This clonotype has ten or more counts. This chain connects TRBV20-1 to TRBJ1-1, with 7 nucleotides matching TRBD1. Germline CDR1 and CDR2: DFQATT and SNEGSKA (reference sequence). The CDR3 runs 13 residues. Trimming at V came to 1 base and at J to 9 bases, leaving 8 bases not matched to a gene. The CDR3 reads CSARGRWGQKAFF. CDR3 bases: TGCAGTGCTAGAGGACGGTGGGGACAGAAAGCTTTCTTT.

This clonotype was recorded only once. A much larger clone differs by one base, so this may be a read error. The V and J genes are TRBV11-2 and TRBJ2-5; D unclear. The CDR3 totals 12 residues. CDR1 and CDR2 (germline): SGHAT, FQNNGV. The germline V and J ends were trimmed by 0 bases and 5 bases, with 4 bases remaining between them. The CDR3 coding sequence is TGTGCCAGCAGCTTAGATTCGGAGACCCAGTACTTC. Protein product: CASSLDSETQYF.